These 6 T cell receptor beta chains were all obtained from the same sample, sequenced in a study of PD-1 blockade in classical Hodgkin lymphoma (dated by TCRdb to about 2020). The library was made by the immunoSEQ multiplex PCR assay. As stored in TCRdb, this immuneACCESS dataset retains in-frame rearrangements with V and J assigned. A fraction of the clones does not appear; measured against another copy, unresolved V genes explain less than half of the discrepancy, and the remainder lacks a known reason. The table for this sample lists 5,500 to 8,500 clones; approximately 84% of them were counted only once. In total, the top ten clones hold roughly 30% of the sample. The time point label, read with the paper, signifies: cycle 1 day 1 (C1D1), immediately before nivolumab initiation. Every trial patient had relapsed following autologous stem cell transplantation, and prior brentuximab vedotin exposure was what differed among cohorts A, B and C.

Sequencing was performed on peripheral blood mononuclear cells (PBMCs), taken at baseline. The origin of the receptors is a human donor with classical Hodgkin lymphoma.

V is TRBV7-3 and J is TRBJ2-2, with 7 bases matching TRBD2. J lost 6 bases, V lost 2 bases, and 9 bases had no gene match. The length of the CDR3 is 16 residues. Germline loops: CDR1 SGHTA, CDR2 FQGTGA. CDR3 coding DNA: TGTGCCAGCAGCTTACTTGGCGGGGGAAACGCCGGGGAGCTGTTTTTT. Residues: CASSLLGGGNAGELFF.

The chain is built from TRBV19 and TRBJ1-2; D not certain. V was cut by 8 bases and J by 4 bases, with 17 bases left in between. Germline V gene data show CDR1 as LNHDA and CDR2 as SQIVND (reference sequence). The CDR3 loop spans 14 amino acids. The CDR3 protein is CASDPSPRGYGYTF. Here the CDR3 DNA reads TGTGCCAGTGACCCATCCCCCCGGGGCTATGGCTACACCTTC.

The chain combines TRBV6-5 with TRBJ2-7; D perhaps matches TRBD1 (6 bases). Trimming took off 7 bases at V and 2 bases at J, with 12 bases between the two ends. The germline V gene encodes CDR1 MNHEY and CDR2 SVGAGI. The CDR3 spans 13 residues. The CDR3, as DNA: TGTGCCAGCACCGACAGGTCCCCCTACGAGCAGTACTTC. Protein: CASTDRSPYEQYF.

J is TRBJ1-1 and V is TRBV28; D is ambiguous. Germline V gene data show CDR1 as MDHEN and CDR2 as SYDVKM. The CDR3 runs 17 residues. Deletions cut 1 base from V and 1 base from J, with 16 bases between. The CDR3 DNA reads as TGTGCCAGCAGTTTATCGGGAAGTGGCAGGAAGAACACTGAAGCTTTCTTT. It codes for CASSLSGSGRKNTEAFF. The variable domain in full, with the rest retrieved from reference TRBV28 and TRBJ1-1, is DVKVTQSSRYLVKRTGEKVFLECVQDMDHENMFWYRQDPGLGLRLIYFSYDVKMKEKGDIPEGYSVSREKKERFSLILESASTNQTSMYLCASSLSGSGRKNTEAFFGQGTRLTVV.

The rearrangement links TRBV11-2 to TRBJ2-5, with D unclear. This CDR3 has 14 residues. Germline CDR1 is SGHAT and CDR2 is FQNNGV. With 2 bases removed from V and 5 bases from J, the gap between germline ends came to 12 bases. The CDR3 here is CASSLSERTETQYF. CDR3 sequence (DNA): TGTGCCAGCAGCTTAAGCGAAAGGACGGAGACCCAGTACTTC.

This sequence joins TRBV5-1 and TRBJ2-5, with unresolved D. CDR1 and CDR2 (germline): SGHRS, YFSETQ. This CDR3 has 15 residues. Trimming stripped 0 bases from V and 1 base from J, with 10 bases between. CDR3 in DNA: TGCGCCAGCAGCTTGGCCGGCTGGGGCCAAGAGACCCAGTACTTC. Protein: CASSLAGWGQETQYF.